This T cell receptor beta chain was identified during a study of blood T cell repertoires in COVID-19. Study in general: The origin of the acute and convalescent COVID-19 samples was the United States, Italy and Spain.

The data were produced by immunoSEQ multiplex PCR, yet TCRdb's version contains in-frame clones alone and is incomplete. The sample records around 46,000 clones, approximately 89% being singletons. The TCR originated in a man in his 60s with active or convalescent COVID-19. Sequenced input: peripheral blood.

CDR3 in DNA: TGCGCCAGCAGCCCCCCGTTGGAGGGCACAGATACGCAGTATTTT. It codes for CASSPPLEGTDTQYF. The gene calls are TRBV5-1 and TRBJ2-3, with D possibly being TRBD2 (5 bases). CDR1 and CDR2 (germline): SGHRS, YFSETQ. Between the trimmed V and J ends, which lost 4 bases and 1 base, there was a span of 13 bases. The CDR3 is 15 residues long.